This is a list of T cell receptor beta chains from one sample in a study of T cell responses to AZD1222 COVID-19 vaccine. The repertoire was sequenced with immunoSEQ multiplex PCR; TCRdb's copy has only in-frame clones and lacks some. The sample has approximately 150,000 clones; over 75% are singletons. The sequences come from peripheral blood, collected 28 days after the second AZD1222 dose. These receptors were obtained from an adult who received the AZD1222 COVID-19 vaccine. CDR3s include the opening cysteine and the closing phenylalanine or tryptophan. A D gene is named only where the DNA matches it firmly. Some rows mark clone size as missing; the rest say once, few, many or name a class of expanded clone.

CDR3 DNA,CDR3 protein,V gene,D gene,clone size,J gene
TGTGCCAGCAGCTTAGGGGACTCACACCCAGCCCATTTT,CASSLGDSHPAHF,TRBV7-8,-,-,TRBJ1-5
TGTGCCAGCAGCTTAGGGGATACGCAGTATTTT,CASSLGDTQYF,TRBV11-1,-,-,TRBJ2-3
TGTGCCTGGAGTGTATCGGGGGGACCCTACGAGCAGTACTTC,CAWSVSGGPYEQYF,TRBV30,TRBD2,-,TRBJ2-7
TGCGCCAGCAGCCAAGACCACGGCGGTACTAGCTCCTACAATGAGCAGTTCTTC,CASSQDHGGTSSYNEQFF,TRBV4-1,-,-,TRBJ2-1
TGTGCCAGTAGTATGCAGGGACAGGGAATCTCACCCCTCCACTTT,CASSMQGQGISPLHF,TRBV19,TRBD1,-,TRBJ1-6
TGTGCCTGGGGCCCGAAGAACACTGAAGCTTTCTTT,CAWGPKNTEAFF,TRBV30,-,-,TRBJ1-1
TGTGCCAGCAAGGGTACAGATACGCAGTATTTT,CASKGTDTQYF,TRBV9,-,once,TRBJ2-3
TGTGCCAGCAGCTTAGTCCAGGGGGCGAAGAACTACGAGCAGTACTTC,CASSLVQGAKNYEQYF,TRBV7-9,TRBD1,-,TRBJ2-7
TGTGCCAGCAGCCAACAGGGGCGGCAGCCCCAGCATTTT,CASSQQGRQPQHF,TRBV3-1/TRBV3-2,-,once,TRBJ1-5
TGTGCCAGCAGCCCGGGGGCAGGTTACTACGAGCAGTACTTC,CASSPGAGYYEQYF,TRBV3-1/TRBV3-2,-,-,TRBJ2-7
TGTGCCAGCAGCCACCTAAGTTCACCGGGCTACACCTTC,CASSHLSSPGYTF,TRBV3-1/TRBV3-2,-,-,TRBJ1-2
TGTGCCAGCAGCGTAGGTCCGTCAACTAATGAAAAACTGTTTTTT,CASSVGPSTNEKLFF,TRBV9,-,-,TRBJ1-4
TGCGCCAGCAGCTTGGGGCCCCAGGAGAGCTCTGGAAACACCATATATTTT,CASSLGPQESSGNTIYF,TRBV5-1,-,-,TRBJ1-3
TGTGCCAGCAGTGCTCCCCTGGGGGGTAATACTGAAGCTTTCTTT,CASSAPLGGNTEAFF,TRBV2,-,-,TRBJ1-1
TGTGCCAGCTCGCCCTCTCCGGCCATATATCAGCCCCAGCATTTT,CASSPSPAIYQPQHF,TRBV6-5,-,-,TRBJ1-5
TGTGCCAGCAGCCCCGGGACCCAGATGGGGGGCTACACCTTC,CASSPGTQMGGYTF,TRBV14,-,-,TRBJ1-2
TGTGCCAGCCATGGGCTAGCGGGTCGGTCGGAGCAGTTCTTC,CASHGLAGRSEQFF,TRBV11-2,TRBD2,-,TRBJ2-1
TGTGCCAGCGCCCCGAGGGGGACAGGGTACGGAAACACCATATATTTT,CASAPRGTGYGNTIYF,TRBV2,TRBD1,-,TRBJ1-3
TGTGCCATCAGTCCTTCAGCTGAAAAACTGTTTTTT,CAISPSAEKLFF,TRBV10-3,-,once,TRBJ1-4
TGTGCCAGCAGCTTAGAATCGGTGGAAAACACCATATATTTT,CASSLESVENTIYF,TRBV11-2,-,once,TRBJ1-3
TGTGCCAGCAAGGGGGAAGGGACTGAAGCTTTCTTT,CASKGEGTEAFF,TRBV2,-,-,TRBJ1-1
TGTGCCAGCAGCTTAATCCGGGACAGGAATTCACCCCTCCACTTT,CASSLIRDRNSPLHF,TRBV7-6,TRBD1,-,TRBJ1-6
TGCAGTGCTAGTGGCCCAAGGAACACTGAAGCTTTCTTT,CSASGPRNTEAFF,TRBV20-1,-,-,TRBJ1-1
TGCGCCAGCAGCCAGCTGATCATTTTTGGGAACTATGGCTACACCTTC,CASSQLIIFGNYGYTF,TRBV4-1,-,-,TRBJ1-2
TGTGCCAGCAGCCTCCACATGGGCAATGGCTACACCTTC,CASSLHMGNGYTF,TRBV6-5,-,-,TRBJ1-2
TGTGCCAGCAGTGAAACAGGGGGCAATCAGCCCCAGCATTTT,CASSETGGNQPQHF,TRBV2,TRBD1,-,TRBJ1-5
TGTGCCAGCACCCTCGAGGGGCCCCAGCATTTT,CASTLEGPQHF,TRBV12-3/TRBV12-4,-,few,TRBJ1-5
TGTGCCAGCAGCAAGGAACAGGGAGGGCAGTACTTC,CASSKEQGGQYF,TRBV7-9,-,-,TRBJ2-7
TGTGCCAGCACTTGGGGACAAGGAGCTTTCTTT,CASTWGQGAFF,TRBV28,-,few,TRBJ1-1